The 20 T cell receptor beta chains below come from one sample, sequenced in a study of blood T cell repertoires in COVID-19. Generated by immunoSEQ multiplex PCR, the TCRdb table keeps only in-frame clones and is missing some. The table includes about 270,000 clones, 70% to 90% detected once. Sequencing input: peripheral blood. Source of these receptors: a woman in her 70s with acute or convalescent COVID-19.

This clone showed up just once. V usage is TRBV7-2 and J usage is TRBJ1-6; the D gene is possibly TRBD1 (6 bases). CDR3 length: 16 amino acids. V lost 5 bases and J 11 bases, leaving 22 bases between the germline ends. CDR1 and CDR2 (germline): SGHTA, FQGNSA. The CDR3 DNA reads TGTGCCAGCAGCCTCGATTACAGGGTACAATACCCACCCCTCCACTTT. It is translated as CASSLDYRVQYPPLHF.

The J gene is TRBJ1-5, the V gene TRBV7-9; the match to TRBD1 covers 8 bases. CDR1 and CDR2 (germline): SEHNR, FQNEAQ (reference sequence). With 4 bases clipped from V and 6 bases from J, the junction kept 5 bases outside the gene matches. This CDR3 has 14 amino acids. CDR3 sequence reads: CASSSDRVSQPQHF. In DNA form, the CDR3 reads TGTGCCAGCAGCTCGGACAGGGTCAGTCAGCCCCAGCATTTT.

In DNA form, the CDR3 reads TGTGCCAGTTTAGAGGGGGCGCGTCGGACTGAAGCTTTCTTT. It codes for CASLEGARRTEAFF. The rearrangement links TRBV19 to TRBJ1-1; TRBD1 aligns across 7 bases. Germline V lookup: CDR1 LNHDA, CDR2 SQIVND (reference sequence). V dropped 8 bases and J dropped 5; count of bases not matched to a gene: 11. The CDR3 extends over 14 amino acids.

The chain employs TRBV11-2 and TRBJ1-2; 9 bases align to TRBD1. Per germline, CDR1 SGHAT and CDR2 FQNNGV. The CDR3 spans 14 residues. V lost 3 bases to trimming and J lost 7 bases; unmatched junction nucleotides: 6. CDR3 DNA sequence: TGTGCCAGCAGCTTTGGGACAGGGACTAGTGGCTACACCTTC. Its translation: CASSFGTGTSGYTF.

The rearrangement joins TRBV6-1 to TRBJ2-3, with D perhaps matching TRBD2 (7 bases). V was trimmed by 2 bases and J by 5 bases, leaving 11 bases between them. This CDR3 spans 14 amino acids. Germline CDR1 reads MNHNS; CDR2 reads SASEGT. The chain's CDR3 is CASSESGGRDTQYF. The CDR3 DNA follows: TGTGCCAGCAGTGAATCGGGGGGCAGAGATACGCAGTATTTT.

The chain joins TRBV5-1 to TRBJ2-2, with TRBD1 matching over 7 bases. CDR3 length: 15 residues. From germline, CDR1 is SGHRS and CDR2 YFSETQ. Trimming cost V 0 bases and J 4 bases; bases outside gene matches: 3. CDR3 DNA sequence: TGCGCCAGCAGCTTGGAGGGGGCCGTCACCGGGGAGCTGTTTTTT. Encoded protein: CASSLEGAVTGELFF.

This clone was recorded once. The chain combines TRBV7-9 with TRBJ2-4, with 11 positions matching TRBD1. The trim removed 5 bases at V and 1 base at J, leaving 4 bases unmatched. CDR3 length: 16 amino acids. CDR1 is SEHNR and CDR2 is FQNEAQ in the germline V gene (reference sequence). The CDR3 spells CASSPGQGAAKNIQYF. In DNA form, the CDR3 reads TGTGCCAGCAGCCCAGGACAGGGGGCGGCCAAAAACATTCAGTACTTC.

V is TRBV12-5 and J is TRBJ2-3; possible D gene TRBD2, 5 bases. Trimming left V 6 bases short and J 5 bases short, with 15 bases between. CDR3 length equals 14 residues. CDR1 and CDR2 (germline): LGHNT, FRNRAP. DNA of the CDR3: TGTGCTAGTGGCTCCCCGGAGGTAGGAGATACGCAGTATTTT. This gives the protein CASGSPEVGDTQYF.

The chain links TRBV6-5 to TRBJ1-5, with D uncertain. The CDR3 is made up of 15 amino acids. V lost 0 bases to trimming and J lost 0 bases, with 6 bases between them. The V gene's germline CDR1 is MNHEY and CDR2 SVGAGI. The CDR3 nucleotides read TGTGCCAGCAGTTACTCACATTATAGCAATCAGCCCCAGCATTTT. Translated, it gives CASSYSHYSNQPQHF.

The J gene is TRBJ1-5, the V gene TRBV5-1; no firm D call. V lost 0 bases, J lost 4 bases, and 8 bases lay in between. The CDR3 contains 14 residues. Germline lookup yields CDR1 SGHRS and CDR2 YFSETQ. CDR3 DNA sequence: TGCGCCAGCAGCTTGGGGGGAGATAATCAGCCCCAGCATTTT. Protein product: CASSLGGDNQPQHF.

The chain uses TRBV7-8 and TRBJ2-7; TRBD2 matches at 7 bases. After removal of 1 base from V and 7 bases from J, the junction contained 1 base not matched to a gene. Germline CDR1 is SGHVS and CDR2 is FQNEAQ. This CDR3 is 12 amino acids long. CDR3 sequence (DNA): TGTGCCAGCAGCTTAGAAGCGGGGGAGCAGTACTTC. It is translated as CASSLEAGEQYF.

This clone was detected a few times. The rearrangement joins TRBV5-1 to TRBJ1-2; no clear D gene. CDR3 length equals 14 residues. Trimming took off 4 bases at V and 6 bases at J, with 16 bases between the two ends. Germline loops: CDR1 SGHRS, CDR2 YFSETQ. The CDR3 loop is CASSLTRKADGYTF. The CDR3 DNA reads as TGCGCCAGCAGCCTGACTAGGAAGGCTGATGGCTACACCTTC.

The chain is built from TRBV7-2 and TRBJ1-4, with D perhaps TRBD1 (5 bases). There are 16 residues in the CDR3. The germline V gene encodes CDR1 SGHTA and CDR2 FQGNSA. Trimming removed 5 bases from V and 7 bases from J, with 20 bases in between. CDR3 nucleotides: TGTGCCAGCAGCCCCGCACCAGGGCCCCAAGGTGAAAAACTGTTTTTT. It yields the protein CASSPAPGPQGEKLFF.

The J gene is TRBJ1-4, the V gene TRBV5-5; the match to TRBD1 covers 7 bases. The germline CDR1 and CDR2 sequences are SGHKS and YYEKEE (reference sequence). The CDR3 extends over 16 amino acids. The ends lost 4 bases at V and 4 bases at J; junction bases unmatched: 10. The CDR3 loop is CASSLDRVWGNEKLFF. Written as DNA, the CDR3 is TGTGCCAGCAGCCTCGACAGGGTCTGGGGTAATGAAAAACTGTTTTTT.

The genes are TRBV5-4 and TRBJ2-2, with TRBD1 identical over 12 bases. CDR3 length: 15 residues. Germline assignment: CDR1 SGHNT and CDR2 YYREEE (reference sequence). Losses at the gene ends were 5 bases for V and 6 bases for J; bases not matched to a gene: 5. The DNA of the CDR3 is TGTGCCAGCAGTCCGGGACAGGGGGCTGCCGGGGAGCTGTTTTTT. As protein: CASSPGQGAAGELFF. The whole variable domain, filled in from reference TRBV5-4 and TRBJ2-2, reads ETGVTQSPTHLIKTRGQQVTLRCSSQSGHNTVSWYQQALGQGPQFIFQYYREEENGRGNFPPRFSGLQFPNYSSELNVNALELDDSALYLCASSPGQGAAGELFFGEGSRLTVL.

The genes are TRBV11-3 and TRBJ1-3; D gene uncertain. This CDR3 is 15 amino acids long. Germline V CDR1 and CDR2: SGHNT, YENEEA. V was cut by 2 bases and J by 0 bases, with 8 bases left in between. This chain's CDR3 is CASSLHGGSGNTIYF. CDR3 DNA: TGTGCCAGCAGCTTACACGGTGGCTCTGGAAACACCATATATTTT. The whole variable domain, remainder taken from reference TRBV11-3 and TRBJ1-3, is EAGVVQSPRYKIIEKKQPVAFWCNPISGHNTLYWYLQNLGQGPELLIRYENEEAVDDSQLPKDRFSAERLKGVDSTLKIQPAELGDSAVYLCASSLHGGSGNTIYFGEGSWLTVV.

The rearrangement links TRBV3-1 (or the pseudogene TRBV3-2) to TRBJ1-2; a weak D match, TRBD1 (5 bases). The V gene's germline CDR1 is LGHDT and CDR2 YNNKEL (reference sequence). The V end was cut by 4 bases, the J end by 2 bases, with 14 bases between. This CDR3 contains 15 residues. The CDR3 loop is CASSPVGGGNYGYTF. As DNA, the CDR3 is TGTGCCAGCAGCCCGGTCGGGGGAGGGAACTATGGCTACACCTTC.

J is TRBJ1-5 and V is TRBV19; D possibly corresponds to TRBD1 (5 bases). CDR1 is LNHDA, CDR2 SQIVND, per germline (reference sequence). The CDR3 is made up of 15 amino acids. V was cut by 4 bases and J by 0 bases, with 10 bases left in between. CDR3 in DNA: TGTGCCAGTAGTACGGGGAGGGGTAGCAATCAGCCCCAGCATTTT. This gives the protein CASSTGRGSNQPQHF.

This clone was detected only a few times. The chain is built from TRBV12-3 or TRBV12-4 and TRBJ2-7; TRBD1 is a possible D gene (5 bases). The CDR3 length is 13 residues. Trimming removed 4 bases from V and 3 bases from J, with 10 bases in between. CDR3 sequence: CASSSRRGYEQYF. CDR3 nucleotide sequence: TGTGCCAGCAGTTCCCGTAGGGGCTACGAGCAGTACTTC.

V usage is TRBV27 and J usage is TRBJ1-6; D gene unclear. Germline V CDR1 and CDR2: MNHEY, SMNVEV (reference sequence). This CDR3 spans 12 amino acids. Trimming stripped 3 bases from V and 10 bases from J, with 7 bases between. The CDR3 is CASSFRESPLHF. The CDR3, as DNA: TGTGCCAGCAGTTTCCGGGAATCACCCCTCCACTTT.